This T cell receptor beta chain was found in a study of tumor and adjacent non-tumor tissue in lung cancer. For the study at large: There were 12 adenocarcinoma, a couple of squamous cell carcinoma and 1 small cell lung cancer cases. Notes on the study in general: Normal lung showed higher cumulative top 100 clone frequency than tumor. Significantly higher TCR diversity was found in tumor than normal lung.

The CDR3 runs 15 residues. The V gene lost 0 bases and the J gene lost 4 bases, with 9 bases spanning the gap. Germline CDR1 and CDR2: SNHLY and FYNNEI. This clonotype appeared many times. The antigen is not known. No cell sorting was done before RNA was extracted from the tissue. Between August and November 2014, newly diagnosed, chemotherapy-naive lung cancer patients underwent thoracic surgery in China. A modified ARM-PCR protocol with three rounds of nested PCR amplified TCRbeta. TCRdb fed the multiplex PCR reads into MiXCR, producing one record per CDR3 protein. This table holds some 71,000 distinct CDR3 sequences, 72% found once.

This clonotype originated in a woman in her thirties or forties with non-small cell lung cancer. The chain joins TRBV2 to TRBJ1-4; D might be TRBD1 (6 bases). Source material: lung tumor tissue. CDR3 DNA: TGTGCCAGCAGTGAAGCAGGACAGATTAATGAAAAACTGTTTTTT. Translated: CASSEAGQINEKLFF.